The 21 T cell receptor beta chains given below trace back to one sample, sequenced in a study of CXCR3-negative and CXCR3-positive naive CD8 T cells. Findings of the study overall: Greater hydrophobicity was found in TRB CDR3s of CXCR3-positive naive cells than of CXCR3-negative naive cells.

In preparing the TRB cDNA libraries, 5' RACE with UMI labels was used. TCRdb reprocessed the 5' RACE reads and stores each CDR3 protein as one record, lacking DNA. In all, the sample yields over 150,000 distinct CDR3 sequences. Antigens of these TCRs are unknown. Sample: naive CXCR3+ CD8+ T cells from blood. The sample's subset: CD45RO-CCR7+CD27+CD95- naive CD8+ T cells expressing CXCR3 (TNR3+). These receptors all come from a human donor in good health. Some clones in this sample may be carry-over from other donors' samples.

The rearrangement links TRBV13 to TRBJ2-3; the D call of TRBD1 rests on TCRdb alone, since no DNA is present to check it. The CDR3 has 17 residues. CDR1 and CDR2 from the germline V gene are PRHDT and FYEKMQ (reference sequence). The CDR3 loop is CASSLIFGQVSTDTQYF.

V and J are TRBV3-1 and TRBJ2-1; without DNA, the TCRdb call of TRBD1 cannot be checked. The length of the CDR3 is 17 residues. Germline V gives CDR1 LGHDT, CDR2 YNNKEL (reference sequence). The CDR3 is CASSQVDRTWGRDEQFF.

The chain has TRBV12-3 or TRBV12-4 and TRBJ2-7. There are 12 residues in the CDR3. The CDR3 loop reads CASSLPTYEQYF.

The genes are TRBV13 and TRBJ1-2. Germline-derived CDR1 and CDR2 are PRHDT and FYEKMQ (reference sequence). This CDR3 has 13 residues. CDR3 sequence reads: CASSFGQNYGYTF.

The CDR3 sequence is CASSYGLAGVFEQYF. The chain couples TRBV6-5 to TRBJ2-7; TCRdb's D call, TRBD2, is unchecked because there is no DNA. The CDR3 is 15 amino acids. CDR1 is MNHEY and CDR2 is SVGAGI in the germline V gene.

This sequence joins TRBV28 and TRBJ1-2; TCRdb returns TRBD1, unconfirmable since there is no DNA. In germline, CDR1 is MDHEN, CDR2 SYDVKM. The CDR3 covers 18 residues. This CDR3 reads CASSSWTGGAGSDYGYTF.

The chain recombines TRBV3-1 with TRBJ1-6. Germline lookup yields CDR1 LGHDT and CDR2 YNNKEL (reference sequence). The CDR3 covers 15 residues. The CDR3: CASSQETVYNSPLHF.

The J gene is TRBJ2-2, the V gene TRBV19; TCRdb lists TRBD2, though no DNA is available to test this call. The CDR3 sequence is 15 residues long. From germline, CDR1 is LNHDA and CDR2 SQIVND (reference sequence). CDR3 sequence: CASSLTSGNTGELFF.

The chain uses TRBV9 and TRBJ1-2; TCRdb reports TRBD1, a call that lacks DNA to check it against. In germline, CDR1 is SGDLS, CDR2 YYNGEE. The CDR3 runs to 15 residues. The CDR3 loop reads CASSSDRDHPYGYTF.

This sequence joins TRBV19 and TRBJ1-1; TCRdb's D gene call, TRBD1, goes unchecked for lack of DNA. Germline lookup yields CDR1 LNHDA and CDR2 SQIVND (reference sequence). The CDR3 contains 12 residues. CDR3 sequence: CASVDRGTEAFF.

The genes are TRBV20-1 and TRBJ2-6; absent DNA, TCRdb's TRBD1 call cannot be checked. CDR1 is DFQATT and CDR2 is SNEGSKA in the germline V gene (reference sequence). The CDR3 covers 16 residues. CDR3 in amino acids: CSATGTGLSGANVLTF.

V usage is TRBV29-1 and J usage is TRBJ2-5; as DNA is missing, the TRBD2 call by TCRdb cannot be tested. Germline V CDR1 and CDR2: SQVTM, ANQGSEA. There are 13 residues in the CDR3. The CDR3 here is CSVLGDDGETQYF.

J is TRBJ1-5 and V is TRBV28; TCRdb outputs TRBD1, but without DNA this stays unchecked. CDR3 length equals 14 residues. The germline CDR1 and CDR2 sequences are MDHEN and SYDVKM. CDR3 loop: CASSFGGPNQPQHF.

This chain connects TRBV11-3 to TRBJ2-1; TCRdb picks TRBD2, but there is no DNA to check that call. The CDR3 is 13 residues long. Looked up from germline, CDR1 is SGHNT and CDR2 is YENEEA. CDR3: CASSHGLAGEQFF.

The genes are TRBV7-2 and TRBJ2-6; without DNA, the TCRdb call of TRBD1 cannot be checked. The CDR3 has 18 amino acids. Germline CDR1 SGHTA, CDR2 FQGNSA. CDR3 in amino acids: CASSLLGGIGGGANVLTF. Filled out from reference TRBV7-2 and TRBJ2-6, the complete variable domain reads GAGVSQSPSNKVTEKGKDVELRCDPISGHTALYWYRQSLGQGLEFLIYFQGNSAPDKSGLPSDRFSAERTGGSVSTLTIQRTQQEDSAVYLCASSLLGGIGGGANVLTFGAGSRLTVL.

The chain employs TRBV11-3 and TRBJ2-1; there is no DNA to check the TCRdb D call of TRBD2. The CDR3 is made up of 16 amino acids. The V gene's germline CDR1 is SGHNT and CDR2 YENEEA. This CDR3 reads CASSTYSGSGYNEQFF.

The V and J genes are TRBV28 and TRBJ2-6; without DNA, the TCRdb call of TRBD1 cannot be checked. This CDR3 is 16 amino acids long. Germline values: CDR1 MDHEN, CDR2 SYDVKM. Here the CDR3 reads CASSPPWGGGANVLTF.

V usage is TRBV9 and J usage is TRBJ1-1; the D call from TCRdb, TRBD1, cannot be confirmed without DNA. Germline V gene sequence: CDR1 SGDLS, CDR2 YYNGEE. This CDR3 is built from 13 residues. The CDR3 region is CASSERAGTEAFF.

CDR3 protein: CSVEGTGEGTEAFF. The chain is built from TRBV29-1 and TRBJ1-1; TCRdb outputs TRBD1, but without DNA this stays unchecked. The CDR3 consists of 14 residues. CDR1 and CDR2 (germline): SQVTM, ANQGSEA.

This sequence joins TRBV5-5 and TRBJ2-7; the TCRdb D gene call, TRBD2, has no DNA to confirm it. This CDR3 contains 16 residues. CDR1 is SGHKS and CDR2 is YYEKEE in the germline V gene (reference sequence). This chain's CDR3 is CASSREWDLSGDEQYF.

This CDR3 is CASSQDRGYYGYTF. The rearrangement joins TRBV4-3 to TRBJ1-2; TCRdb proposes TRBD1, but this gene call is untestable without DNA. CDR1 and CDR2 from the germline V gene are LGHNA and YSLEER. The CDR3 runs 14 residues.